The T cell receptor (beta chain) described here comes from a study of blood T cells in healthy people across ages. The CDR3 sequence is 16 residues long. Study results and caveats: Versus aged donors, long-lived donors had higher diversity and more naive CD4+ cells.

On this clonotype: The antigen is unknown.

The use of a sample-barcoded 5' primer and a J-beta primer mix characterized a second PCR of roughly 7 to 11 cycles. TCRdb re-analysed the 5' RACE reads in MiXCR, keeping a single row per CDR3 protein. The sample records around 1,000,000 distinct CDR3 sequences, approximately 25% being singletons. The sample also formed part of further work on T cells of mothers and their children. This second study notes: A second PCR was performed with the M1S primer. This primer added sample barcodes and 2-4 random nucleotides. None of the identified T cell clones proved to be persistent microchimeric clones.

The specimen sequenced was blood. V and J are TRBV21-1 and TRBJ2-5; the table calls TRBD2, which could not be checked here. The assigned J gene may be wrong: the sequence end matches TRBJ2-1 better. TRBV21-1 is classified as a pseudogene. The clonotype originates from a girl aged 2 to 9 in good health. Here the CDR3 reads CASSKVETSGINEQFF. CDR3 DNA: TGTGCCAGCAGCAAAGTCGAGACTAGCGGGATCAATGAGCAGTTCTTC.